The 14 T cell receptor beta chains presented below share a single source sample, sequenced in a study of blood T cell repertoires in COVID-19. TCRdb's table, derived via immunoSEQ multiplex PCR, lists solely in-frame clones and lacks some. The sample shows about 120,000 clones, around nine tenths of them seen only once. Sequencing was performed on peripheral blood. The origin of the receptors is a woman in her seventies who had recovered from COVID-19.

The rearrangement links TRBV27 to TRBJ1-1; D perhaps matches TRBD1 (6 bases). Germline V CDR1 and CDR2: MNHEY, SMNVEV (reference sequence). The CDR3 runs 17 residues. V lost 5 bases, J lost 0 bases, and 19 bases lay in between. The CDR3 coding sequence is TGTGCCAGCAGTCCTCATCCTGGGACAAGCATGAACACTGAAGCTTTCTTT. It yields the protein CASSPHPGTSMNTEAFF.

The rearrangement uses TRBV14 and TRBJ2-1, with D possibly TRBD2 on 5 matching bases. This CDR3 region has 14 residues. Germline lookup yields CDR1 SGHDN and CDR2 FVKESK. Trimming removed 0 bases at V and 12 bases at J, with 15 bases between. The CDR3 sequence is CASSQDPLLAWQFF. As DNA, the CDR3 is TGTGCCAGCAGCCAAGATCCCCTCTTAGCGTGGCAGTTCTTC.

The sample holds one count of this clone. The V call is TRBV3-1 (or the pseudogene TRBV3-2), the J call TRBJ2-3; D is possibly TRBD1 (5 bases). This CDR3 spans 12 amino acids. The germline V and J ends were trimmed by 0 bases and 9 bases, with 7 bases remaining between them. Looked up from germline, CDR1 is LGHDT and CDR2 is YNNKEL (reference sequence). The CDR3 nucleotides are TGTGCCAGCAGCCAAGATCCAGGGACGCAGTATTTT. Translated: CASSQDPGTQYF.

The gene calls are TRBV9 and TRBJ1-3, with TRBD1 matching over 7 bases. Germline CDR1 SGDLS, CDR2 YYNGEE. This CDR3 is 14 amino acids long. Unmatched junction bases numbered 5, after V lost 4 bases and J lost 4 bases. CDR3 bases: TGTGCCAGCAGCCTGACAGGGAGAGGAAACACCATATATTTT. Its translation is CASSLTGRGNTIYF. The full variable domain, its missing parts supplied by reference TRBV9 and TRBJ1-3, is DSGVTQTPKHLITATGQRVTLRCSPRSGDLSVYWYQQSLDQGLQFLIQYYNGEERAKGNILERFSAQQFPDLHSELNLSSLELGDSALYFCASSLTGRGNTIYFGEGSWLTVV.

The chain combines TRBV27 with TRBJ2-2; TRBD2 matches at 7 bases. Losses at the gene ends were 0 bases for V and 12 bases for J; bases not matched to a gene: 4. The V gene's germline CDR1 is MNHEY and CDR2 SMNVEV (reference sequence). CDR3 length: 13 residues. The CDR3 nucleotides are TGTGCCAGCAGTTTATCATGGACTAGTAAGCTGTTTTTT. This sequence encodes CASSLSWTSKLFF.

The chain employs TRBV6-2 or TRBV6-3 and TRBJ2-1; the D gene is possibly TRBD2 (6 bases). Per the germline V gene, CDR1 is MNHEY and CDR2 is SVGEGT. V dropped 5 bases and J dropped 10 bases, with 21 bases sitting between them. This CDR3 is 15 amino acids long. The CDR3 loop is CASSHGTRAYSEQFF. The CDR3 nucleotides read TGTGCCAGCAGTCATGGGACTCGGGCCTACTCAGAGCAGTTCTTC.

To note about this clone: Other DNA sequences from this sample encode an identical CDR3 as well. CDR3 in DNA: TGCGCCAGCAGCTTGGGACAGGGAAATTCACCCCTCCACTTT. It is translated as CASSLGQGNSPLHF. The chain joins TRBV5-1 to TRBJ1-6, with 7 bases lining up with TRBD1. Germline CDR1 SGHRS, CDR2 YFSETQ. V shed 0 bases, J shed 7 bases, and the junction held 1 base outside the gene matches. CDR3 length equals 14 residues.

The chain uses TRBV21-1 and TRBJ1-5. TRBV21-1 is a known pseudogene. The CDR3 runs 15 residues. CDR3 nucleotide sequence: TGTGCCAGCAGCATCTCCCGGGGGAGCAATCAGCCCCAGCATTTT. Encoded protein: CASSISRGSNQPQHF.

The rearrangement links TRBV12-3 or TRBV12-4 to TRBJ1-5; TRBD1 aligns across 9 bases. The CDR3 contains 13 residues. V shed 8 bases and J 5 bases; nucleotides not matched to a gene: 4. The CDR3, as DNA: TGTGCCAGCGGACAGGGGAGGGATCAGCCCCAGCATTTT. Translated: CASGQGRDQPQHF.

The J gene is TRBJ2-2, the V gene TRBV6-7; the D gene is possibly TRBD2 (6 bases). TRBV6-7 falls under the ORF class, with uncertain function. V lost 10 bases and J lost 5, with 17 bases in between. This CDR3 has 14 amino acids. CDR3 residues: CANPGLSHTGELFF. In nucleotides, the CDR3 is TGTGCCAACCCGGGACTCAGCCATACCGGGGAGCTGTTTTTT.

In its sample, this clone was seen once. This chain uses TRBV10-3 with TRBJ1-6; D gene ambiguous. V dropped 4 bases and J dropped 1 base, with 8 bases sitting between them. The V gene's germline CDR1 is ENHRY and CDR2 SYGVKD. This CDR3 comprises 15 residues. The CDR3 DNA follows: TGTGCCATCAGTGCGACAATGTCCTATAATTCACCCCTCCACTTT. Protein sequence: CAISATMSYNSPLHF.

The gene calls are TRBV2 and TRBJ2-3; 12 bases map to TRBD2. V lost 8 bases and J lost 0; bases outside the gene matches: 27. The CDR3 has 23 residues. Germline lookup yields CDR1 SNHLY and CDR2 FYNNEI. CDR3 nucleotides: TGTGCCAGCTTCGTCGGGACAGGGAGACTAGCGGGAGAGGGGGCCGAGAGCACAGATACGCAGTATTTT. Its translation is CASFVGTGRLAGEGAESTDTQYF.

The V call is TRBV15, the J call TRBJ1-5; D is possibly TRBD1 (5 bases). Germline CDR1 reads LNHNV; CDR2 reads YYDKDF (reference sequence). The CDR3 length is 15 residues. Trimming removed 0 bases at V and 9 bases at J, with 15 bases between. As DNA, the CDR3 is TGTGCCACCAGCAGAGACCACCCCGGGGGAGGGCCCCAGCATTTT. It codes for CATSRDHPGGGPQHF. Variable domain in full (rest from reference TRBV15 and TRBJ1-5): DAMVIQNPRYQVTQFGKPVTLSCSQTLNHNVMYWYQQKSSQAPKLLFHYYDKDFNNEADTPDNFQSRRPNTSFCFLDIRSPGLGDTAMYLCATSRDHPGGGPQHFGDGTRLSIL.

This clone has a handful of counts. The chain has TRBV7-9 and TRBJ2-4; tentative D call: TRBD1 (6 bases). Germline-derived CDR1 and CDR2 are SEHNR and FQNEAQ (reference sequence). The CDR3 runs 13 residues. Trimming took 4 bases from V and 6 from J, leaving 10 bases between them. The CDR3: CASSSQGRNIQYF. CDR3 nucleotide sequence: TGTGCCAGCAGCTCGCAGGGGCGAAACATTCAGTACTTC.